This T cell receptor (beta chain) stems from a study of blood T cell repertoires in COVID-19 (dated by TCRdb to 2018 to 2021). At the level of the whole study: Samples from collaborators originated in the United States, Italy and Spain and spanned both the acute and convalescent phases of COVID-19. The material from the prospective study consisted of cDNA or gDNA derived from T cells, B-cell-depleted T cells, or PBMCs. Subjects who had been exposed to COVID-19, were actively infected with it, or had recovered from it provided the deeply sampled blood TCRbeta repertoires that made up the dataset. A freely available public database, intended as a resource for researchers studying the immune response to SARS-CoV-2, is where the repertoires were released. Samples were obtained from the ongoing ImmuneRACE study (first 160 participants) and from 950 to 1,500 subjects provided by 6 global collaborators. Sample metadata almost always included a de-identified subject ID, COVID-19 status, age in years and sex. Where available, HLA class I and class II types were obtained from metadata supplied by the sample provider rather than from assay-based typing.

Samples from volunteer blood donors who had recovered from COVID-19 were contributed by a second Seattle source. Collaborating institutions collected whole blood in K2EDTA tubes following their own protocols. For TCRbeta analysis, collaborators shipped samples in one of three forms: frozen whole blood, isolated PBMCs, or DNA extracted from either of those sample types. The immunoSEQ Assay, a bias-controlled multiplex PCR, was used to amplify TCRbeta CDR3 regions from genomic DNA. Per the authors' processing: The number of nucleated cells in each sample was estimated by amplification of reference gene primers within the assay. To quantify the absolute abundance of each unique TCRbeta CDR3 rearrangement, sequence reads were collapsed and filtered. For each sample, productive Simpson clonality was calculated as the square root of Simpson's diversity index across productive rearrangements. In TCRdb, the immuneACCESS table is reduced to in-frame sequences with V and J assigned. These tables do not hold every clone; where another copy was compared, an unresolved V gene accounts for under half, and the others remain unexplained. V and J calls plus clone size are reproduced from that table; the DNA served to infer D and trimming. The sample data list roughly 300,000 clones, and about 89% of these were observed just once. The top ten constitute approximately 1.5% of the sample.

Study-wide findings and limitations: The amount of clinical and demographic metadata varied by source and participant and was provided uncurated.

In regard to this clone: The target of this receptor is not known. No much larger clone is present one base from it, and per-base qualities are unavailable.

According to the germline V gene, CDR1 reads SGDLS and CDR2 reads YYNGEE. There are 18 amino acids in the CDR3, from cysteine to phenylalanine inclusive. Only the CDR3 part of the read is kept: 54 bases, read in frame from the first base. V lost 0 bases and J lost 1 base, and the count of bases not matched to a germline gene is 6. The V and J segments used are TRBV9 and TRBJ2-3; the junction holds 12 bases that match TRBD2. Sequencing was done on a sample of peripheral blood. The TCR sequence derives from a woman in her forties who had recovered from COVID-19. This receptor has the CDR3 CASSVEASGGARTDTQYF. The nucleotides are TGTGCCAGCAGCGTAGAGGCTAGCGGGGGGGCCCGCACAGATACGCAGTATTTT. Extended through the reference TRBV9 and TRBJ2-3 proteins, this CDR3 yields the full variable domain: DSGVTQTPKHLITATGQRVTLRCSPRSGDLSVYWYQQSLDQGLQFLIQYYNGEERAKGNILERFSAQQFPDLHSELNLSSLELGDSALYFCASSVEASGGARTDTQYFGPGTRLTVL.